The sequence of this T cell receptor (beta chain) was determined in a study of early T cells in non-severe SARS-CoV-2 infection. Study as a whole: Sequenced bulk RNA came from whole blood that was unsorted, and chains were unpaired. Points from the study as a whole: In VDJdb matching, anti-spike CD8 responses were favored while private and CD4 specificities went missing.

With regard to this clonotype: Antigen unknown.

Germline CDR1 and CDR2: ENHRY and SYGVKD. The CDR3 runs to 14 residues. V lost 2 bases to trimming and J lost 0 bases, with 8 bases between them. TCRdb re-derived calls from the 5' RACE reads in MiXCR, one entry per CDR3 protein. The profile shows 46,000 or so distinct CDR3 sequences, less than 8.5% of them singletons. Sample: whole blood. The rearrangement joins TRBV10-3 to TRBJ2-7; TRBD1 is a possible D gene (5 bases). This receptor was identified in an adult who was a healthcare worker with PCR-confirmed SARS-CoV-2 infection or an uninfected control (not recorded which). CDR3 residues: CAISETTGSYEQYF. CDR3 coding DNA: TGTGCCATCAGTGAGACAACAGGCTCCTACGAGCAGTACTTC.